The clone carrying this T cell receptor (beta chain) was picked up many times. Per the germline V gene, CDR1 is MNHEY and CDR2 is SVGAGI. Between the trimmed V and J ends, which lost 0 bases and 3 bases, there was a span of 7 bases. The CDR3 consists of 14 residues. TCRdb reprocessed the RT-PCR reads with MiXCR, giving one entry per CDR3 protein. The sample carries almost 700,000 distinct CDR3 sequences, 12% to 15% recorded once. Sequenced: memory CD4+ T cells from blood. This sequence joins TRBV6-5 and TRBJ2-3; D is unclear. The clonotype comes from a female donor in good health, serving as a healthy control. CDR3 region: CASSYSGLTDTQYF. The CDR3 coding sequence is TGTGCCAGCAGTTACTCAGGGTTAACAGATACGCAGTATTTT.